Described below is a single T cell receptor beta chain sequence and its context. Recovery among Cohort 3 donors was established by two negative PCRs, clearance, or symptom resolution. In germline, CDR1 is LGHDT, CDR2 YNNKEL (reference sequence). Germline trimming cut 3 bases from V and 4 bases from J; bases unmatched to any gene: 5. This CDR3 region has 14 residues. Clones were read by immunoSEQ multiplex PCR, and TCRdb kept only the in-frame ones, dropping some. The profile covers some 320,000 clones, with under 95% appearing a single time and 2% to 3% taken by the ten largest. This specimen comes from a study of blood T cell repertoires in COVID-19. Across the study: Researchers got acute and convalescent COVID-19 samples from the United States, Italy and Spain.

This chain uses TRBV3-1 (or the pseudogene TRBV3-2) with TRBJ1-2; 7 nucleotides match TRBD1. The sequenced sample consisted of PBMCs or T cells enriched from blood (not recorded which). The source is a man aged 55-75 years who had recovered from COVID-19. The CDR3, as DNA: TGTGCCAGCAGCCACAGGGGGGCAGGCTATGGCTACACCTTC. It translates to CASSHRGAGYGYTF.